These 26 T cell receptor beta chains came from one sample sequenced in a study of tumor-infiltrating lymphocytes in localized non-small cell lung cancer. Libraries were prepared by immunoSEQ multiplex PCR; TCRdb keeps only in-frame clonotypes and omits some of them. The top ten clones hold under 5.5% of a sample with under 15,000 clones, around 76% of them seen once. What was sequenced was lung tumor tissue. The receptor source for this set is a human donor with non-small cell lung cancer.

The V call is TRBV19, the J call TRBJ2-3, with D uncertain. CDR3 length: 12 residues. CDR1 and CDR2 from the germline V gene are LNHDA and SQIVND (reference sequence). The V end was cut by 10 bases, the J end by 0 bases, with 8 bases between. CDR3: CATRTSTDTQYF. The DNA for the CDR3 is TGTGCCACCCGTACTAGCACAGATACGCAGTATTTT.

The chain uses TRBV6-6 and TRBJ1-6, with no clear D. V was cut by 2 bases and J by 7 bases, with 6 bases left in between. The germline CDR1 and CDR2 sequences are MNHNY and SVGAGI (reference sequence). This CDR3 comprises 13 residues. This chain's CDR3 is CASSYGLNSPLHF. The CDR3 region has the DNA TGTGCCAGCAGTTACGGACTAAATTCACCCCTCCACTTT.

The sample holds one count of this clone. This chain joins TRBV6-1 and TRBJ1-2; perhaps TRBD1 as D (5 bases). Trimming removed 3 bases at V and 1 base at J, with 6 bases between. This CDR3 comprises 13 residues. Germline lookup yields CDR1 MNHNS and CDR2 SASEGT. CDR3 DNA sequence: TGTGCCAGCAGTGAGGGGGTTAACTATGGCTACACCTTC. Residues: CASSEGVNYGYTF.

CDR3 sequence: CASSPPGQGGEKLFF. The CDR3 bases are TGTGCCAGCAGCCCTCCGGGACAGGGTGGGGAAAAACTGTTTTTT. V and J are TRBV13 and TRBJ1-4; TRBD1 matches 9 bases. Germline values: CDR1 PRHDT, CDR2 FYEKMQ (reference sequence). V lost 5 bases to trimming and J lost 8 bases; unmatched junction nucleotides: 9. The CDR3 spans 15 residues. The complete variable domain, with remaining parts taken from reference TRBV13 and TRBJ1-4, reads AAGVIQSPRHLIKEKRETATLKCYPIPRHDTVYWYQQGPGQDPQFLISFYEKMQSDKGSIPDRFSAQQFSDYHSELNMSSLELGDSALYFCASSPPGQGGEKLFFGSGTQLSVL.

V and J are TRBV5-6 and TRBJ2-2, with 9 bases that match TRBD1. This CDR3 spans 16 amino acids. V was clipped by 5 bases and J by 0 bases; unmatched bases: 5. The germline V gene encodes CDR1 SGHDT and CDR2 YYEEEE. The CDR3: CASRRQGGTNTGELFF. The CDR3 coding sequence is TGTGCCAGCAGAAGACAGGGGGGGACGAACACCGGGGAGCTGTTTTTT.

In its sample, this clone was seen once. This chain uses TRBV7-9 with TRBJ1-1; D gene unclear. The length of the CDR3 is 13 residues. The ends were cut back, 2 bases at V and 1 base at J, with 5 bases in the middle. The germline V gene has CDR1 SEHNR and CDR2 FQNEAQ (reference sequence). Here the CDR3 DNA reads TGTGCCAGCAGCTTACAAGAGAACACTGAAGCTTTCTTT. Amino acid sequence: CASSLQENTEAFF.

This clone was found once. This sequence joins TRBV28 and TRBJ2-7; D is unclear. V was shortened by 6 bases and J by 2 bases, with 11 bases between the two germline ends. This CDR3 region has 13 residues. Germline V gene data show CDR1 as MDHEN and CDR2 as SYDVKM. The CDR3 reads CASRYGRTYEQYF. CDR3 DNA: TGTGCCAGCAGATATGGGCGGACCTACGAGCAGTACTTC. The entire variable domain, with the rest obtained from reference TRBV28 and TRBJ2-7, is as follows: DVKVTQSSRYLVKRTGEKVFLECVQDMDHENMFWYRQDPGLGLRLIYFSYDVKMKEKGDIPEGYSVSREKKERFSLILESASTNQTSMYLCASRYGRTYEQYFGPGTRLTVT.

In its sample, this clone was seen a few times. This rearrangement joins TRBV7-2 to TRBJ1-1; TRBD1 is a possible D gene (5 bases). The CDR3 runs 14 residues. Trimming removed 2 bases from V and 7 bases from J, with 14 bases in between. Germline loops: CDR1 SGHTA, CDR2 FQGNSA. The CDR3 protein is CASSLNLGPGEAFF. Written as DNA, the CDR3 is TGTGCCAGCAGCTTAAATTTGGGACCCGGTGAAGCTTTCTTT.

This chain uses TRBV20-1 with TRBJ2-5; no clear D. V was cut by 8 bases and J by 5 bases, with 12 bases left in between. Germline V gene data show CDR1 as DFQATT and CDR2 as SNEGSKA (reference sequence). This CDR3 contains 11 residues. CDR3 protein: CSPNFRETQYF. The CDR3 DNA sequence: TGCAGTCCCAACTTCCGGGAGACCCAGTACTTC.

V and J are TRBV19 and TRBJ1-4; weak D call: TRBD1 (6 bases). The germline V gene encodes CDR1 LNHDA and CDR2 SQIVND (reference sequence). V was clipped by 6 bases and J by 0 bases, with 17 bases between them. The CDR3 contains 17 residues. CDR3 protein: CASRRDRTAATNEKLFF. CDR3 coding DNA: TGTGCCAGTAGGAGAGACCGGACAGCCGCAACTAATGAAAAACTGTTTTTT. The whole variable domain, remainder taken from reference TRBV19 and TRBJ1-4, is DGGITQSPKYLFRKEGQNVTLSCEQNLNHDAMYWYRQDPGQGLRLIYYSQIVNDFQKGDIAEGYSVSREKKESFPLTVTSAQKNPTAFYLCASRRDRTAATNEKLFFGSGTQLSVL.

The chain uses TRBV28 and TRBJ1-2; TRBD1 agrees at 8 bases. The CDR3 runs 16 residues. From germline, CDR1 is MDHEN and CDR2 SYDVKM. J lost 6 bases, V lost 3 bases, and 12 bases had no gene match. The CDR3 reads CASSLSGNRGLDGYTF. CDR3 nucleotides: TGTGCCAGCAGTTTGTCCGGCAACAGGGGGTTGGATGGCTACACCTTC.

V is TRBV29-1 and J is TRBJ2-3; D ambiguous. The V gene lost 1 base and the J gene lost 0 bases, with 5 bases spanning the gap. Germline V lookup: CDR1 SQVTM, CDR2 ANQGSEA. This CDR3 is built from 13 residues. CDR3 nucleotides: TGCAGCGTTGAAGTTAGGAGCACAGATACGCAGTATTTT. This codes for CSVEVRSTDTQYF.

The chain is built from TRBV19 and TRBJ1-6; 10 bases are shared with TRBD1. The V gene's germline CDR1 is LNHDA and CDR2 SQIVND (reference sequence). This CDR3 contains 17 residues. V shed 7 bases and J 1 base; nucleotides not matched to a gene: 7. Written as DNA, the CDR3 is TGTGCCAGTACAGATTGGGGACAGGGGTCCTATAATTCACCCCTCCACTTT. This translates into CASTDWGQGSYNSPLHF. Full variable domain (rest looked up from reference TRBV19 and TRBJ1-6): DGGITQSPKYLFRKEGQNVTLSCEQNLNHDAMYWYRQDPGQGLRLIYYSQIVNDFQKGDIAEGYSVSREKKESFPLTVTSAQKNPTAFYLCASTDWGQGSYNSPLHFGNGTRLTVT.

This chain joins TRBV2 and TRBJ2-5; D gene ambiguous. Trimming removed 8 bases from V and 5 bases from J, with 9 bases in between. The germline gives CDR1 SNHLY, CDR2 FYNNEI. The CDR3 runs to 11 residues. Here the CDR3 DNA reads TGTGCCAGCTGTAGTTATGAGACCCAGTACTTC. It codes for CASCSYETQYF. The whole variable domain, filled in from reference TRBV2 and TRBJ2-5, reads EPEVTQTPSHQVTQMGQEVILRCVPISNHLYFYWYRQILGQKVEFLVSFYNNEISEKSEIFDDQFSVERPDGSNFTLKIRSTKLEDSAMYFCASCSYETQYFGPGTRLLVL.

The rearrangement joins TRBV18 to TRBJ2-3; a possible D gene is TRBD2 (5 bases). Germline V gene data show CDR1 as KGHSH and CDR2 as LQKENI. V was cut by 6 bases and J by 2 bases, with 12 bases left in between. This CDR3 is 14 amino acids long. The CDR3 region is CASSDWNHTDTQYF. DNA of the CDR3: TGTGCCAGCTCGGACTGGAATCACACAGATACGCAGTATTTT.

The V gene is TRBV5-6, the J gene TRBJ2-3; 12 bases are a match to TRBD1. J lost 7 bases, V lost 1 base, and 13 bases had no gene match. This CDR3 region has 18 residues. CDR1 is SGHDT and CDR2 is YYEEEE in the germline V gene. Here the CDR3 DNA reads TGTGCCAGCAGCTTGATCGGATTCGGGACAGGGGGCGCGAATACGCAGTATTTT. It specifies CASSLIGFGTGGANTQYF. The variable domain in full, completed from reference TRBV5-6 and TRBJ2-3, reads DAGVTQSPTHLIKTRGQQVTLRCSPKSGHDTVSWYQQALGQGPQFIFQYYEEEERQRGNFPDRFSGHQFPNYSSELNVNALLLGDSALYLCASSLIGFGTGGANTQYFGPGTRLTVL.

The V call is TRBV2, the J call TRBJ1-2; 8 positions match TRBD1. Trimming removed 6 bases from V and 4 bases from J; junction bases left unmatched: 7. From germline, CDR1 is SNHLY and CDR2 FYNNEI. This CDR3 is 14 amino acids long. The DNA for the CDR3 is TGTGCCAGCAGCCCCGGACAGGGAAGCTATGGCTACACCTTC. Translating gives CASSPGQGSYGYTF.

The V call is TRBV4-1, the J call TRBJ2-1, with TRBD1 as a possible D gene (5 bases). Germline CDR1 and CDR2: MGHRA and YSYEKL. V shed 0 bases and J shed 13 bases, with 13 bases lying between them. The CDR3 is 13 residues long. The CDR3 nucleotides read TGCGCCAGCAGCCAAGATCGAAGGGGCCGACAGTTCTTC. Its protein product is CASSQDRRGRQFF.

The rearrangement joins TRBV5-1 to TRBJ2-3, with TRBD1 matching over 10 bases. J was trimmed by 6 bases and V by 1 base; bases with no gene match: 8. The CDR3 covers 16 residues. Germline assignment: CDR1 SGHRS and CDR2 YFSETQ. The CDR3, as DNA: TGCGCCAGCAGCTTGCGGGGGACAGGGGATGTGGATACGCAGTATTTT. This encodes CASSLRGTGDVDTQYF. Filled out from reference TRBV5-1 and TRBJ2-3, the complete variable domain reads KAGVTQTPRYLIKTRGQQVTLSCSPISGHRSVSWYQQTPGQGLQFLFEYFSETQRNKGNFPGRFSGRQFSNSRSEMNVSTLELGDSALYLCASSLRGTGDVDTQYFGPGTRLTVL.

The J gene is TRBJ1-4, the V gene TRBV19, with 9 positions matching TRBD1. Trimming took 7 bases from V and 4 from J; bases not matched to a gene: 1. This CDR3 contains 13 residues. The V gene's germline CDR1 is LNHDA and CDR2 SQIVND (reference sequence). The CDR3 loop reads CASKTGGNEKLFF. CDR3 in DNA: TGTGCCAGTAAGACAGGGGGTAATGAAAAACTGTTTTTT.

This chain uses TRBV7-8 with TRBJ1-5, with D perhaps TRBD1 (5 bases). The V gene lost 2 bases and the J gene lost 7 bases, with 15 bases spanning the gap. The CDR3 consists of 15 residues. Germline loops: CDR1 SGHVS, CDR2 FQNEAQ. In nucleotides, the CDR3 is TGTGCCAGCAGCTTAAGAGGAGGGACCGGACAGCCCCAGCATTTT. This sequence encodes CASSLRGGTGQPQHF.

The chain links TRBV7-9 to TRBJ2-1; 9 bases are shared with TRBD2. Germline V gives CDR1 SEHNR, CDR2 FQNEAQ (reference sequence). The CDR3 sequence is 17 residues long. V shed 7 bases and J 5 bases; nucleotides not matched to a gene: 15. Written as DNA, the CDR3 is TGTGCCAGCAAGACCGAGCGGGGGGCTATTTGGGACAATGAGCAGTTCTTC. It specifies CASKTERGAIWDNEQFF.

This chain joins TRBV5-1 and TRBJ1-2; D gene uncertain. CDR1 and CDR2 from the germline V gene are SGHRS and YFSETQ. The CDR3 is made up of 16 amino acids. Between the trimmed V and J ends, which lost 3 bases and 5 bases, there was a span of 20 bases. CDR3 region: CASSSRAGSGSYGYTF. The CDR3 coding sequence is TGCGCCAGCAGCTCGAGAGCCGGTTCCGGCTCTTATGGCTACACCTTC. Supplemented by reference TRBV5-1 and TRBJ1-2, the full variable domain reads KAGVTQTPRYLIKTRGQQVTLSCSPISGHRSVSWYQQTPGQGLQFLFEYFSETQRNKGNFPGRFSGRQFSNSRSEMNVSTLELGDSALYLCASSSRAGSGSYGYTFGSGTRLTVV.

The chain uses TRBV28 and TRBJ1-5; D is possibly TRBD1 (6 bases). Trimming took off 6 bases at V and 9 bases at J, with 21 bases between the two ends. The CDR3 consists of 15 residues. Germline CDR1 MDHEN, CDR2 SYDVKM. The DNA for the CDR3 is TGTGCCAGCAGCCTCCTAACTGGGGGCTCGGGGCCCCAGCATTTT. Protein: CASSLLTGGSGPQHF.

The chain links TRBV7-9 to TRBJ2-7, with D unresolved. Germline values: CDR1 SEHNR, CDR2 FQNEAQ (reference sequence). CDR3 length: 15 residues. Trimming took 0 bases from V and 0 from J, leaving 9 bases between them. CDR3 bases: TGTGCCAGCAGCTTAGCAGGAGTAAGCTCCTACGAGCAGTACTTC. This translates into CASSLAGVSSYEQYF.

This clone appeared once. The J gene is TRBJ2-7, the V gene TRBV6-6; D remains unclear. Germline V gives CDR1 MNHNY, CDR2 SVGAGI (reference sequence). The CDR3 is made up of 12 amino acids. Trimming removed 7 bases from V and 3 bases from J, with 10 bases in between. The CDR3 nucleotides read TGTGCCAGCAAGGCAGGAGACTACGAGCAGTACTTC. Residues: CASKAGDYEQYF.